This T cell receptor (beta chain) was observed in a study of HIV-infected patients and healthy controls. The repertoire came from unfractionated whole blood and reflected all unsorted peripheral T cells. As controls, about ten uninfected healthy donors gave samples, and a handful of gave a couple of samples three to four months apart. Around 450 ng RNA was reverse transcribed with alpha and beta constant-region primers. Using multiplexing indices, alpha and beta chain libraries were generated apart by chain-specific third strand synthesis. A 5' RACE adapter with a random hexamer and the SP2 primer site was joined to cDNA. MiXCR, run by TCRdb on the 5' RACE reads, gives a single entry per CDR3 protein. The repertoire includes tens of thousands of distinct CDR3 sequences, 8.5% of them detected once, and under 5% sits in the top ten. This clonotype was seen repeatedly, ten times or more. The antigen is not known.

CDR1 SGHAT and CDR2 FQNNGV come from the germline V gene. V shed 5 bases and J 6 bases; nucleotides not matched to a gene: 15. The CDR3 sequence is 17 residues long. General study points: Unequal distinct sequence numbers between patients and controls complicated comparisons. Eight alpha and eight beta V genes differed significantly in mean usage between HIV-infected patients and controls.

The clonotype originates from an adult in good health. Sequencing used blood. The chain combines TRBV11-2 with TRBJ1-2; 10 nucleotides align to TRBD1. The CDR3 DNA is TGTGCCAGCAGCACCTATCGGGACAGGGGAGAGAAGGATGGCTACACCTTC. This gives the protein CASSTYRDRGEKDGYTF.